This T cell receptor (beta chain) was profiled in a study of T-cell reconstitution after alpha-beta-depleted transplantation in children. This CDR3 is 17 amino acids long. V lost 1 base, J lost 5 bases, and 12 bases stayed unmatched. This clonotype was observed at least ten times. Preparation of the TCRbeta library involved a method that used unique molecular identifiers. TCRdb called the PCR reads again in MiXCR, with one record for every CDR3 protein. The sample includes fewer than 130,000 distinct CDR3 sequences, 10% to 13% of them seen just once. This sequence originates from a human donor who donated a stem cell graft to a child with acute lymphoblastic leukemia. The sample consisted of PBMCs from the stem cell graft donor, taken from the stem cell graft. The chain is built from TRBV12-3 or TRBV12-4 and TRBJ1-1; 8 bases fit TRBD1. The CDR3 is CASSLGTGMAGWTEAFF. CDR3 coding DNA: TGTGCCAGCAGTTTAGGGACAGGGATGGCCGGATGGACTGAAGCTTTCTTT.